The 11 T cell receptor beta chains below come from one sample, sequenced in a study of T cells in Graves' hyperthyroidism and ophthalmopathy. What was amplified from RNA transcripts were TCR beta CDR3 regions. The study used the HTBI primer set for a first-round RT-PCR of the TCR CDR3. MiXCR, applied by TCRdb to the multiplex PCR reads, yields one record per CDR3 protein. The sample shows approximately 600,000 distinct CDR3 sequences, about 17% of them seen only once. Material for sequencing was blood. The receptors here all came from a woman under 40 with Graves' hyperthyroidism.

On this clonotype: It may be a read error: a sequence one base away is much more abundant. The chain uses TRBV5-6 and TRBJ2-1; D possibly corresponds to TRBD1 (6 bases). Germline values: CDR1 SGHDT, CDR2 YYEEEE. Trimming removed 4 bases from V and 6 bases from J, with 14 bases in between. This CDR3 comprises 14 residues. In DNA, the CDR3 is TGTGCCAGCAGCACTAGTACAGGGTTCAATGAGCAGTTCTTC. This codes for CASSTSTGFNEQFF.

This sequence joins TRBV27 and TRBJ2-5; 7 bases are a match to TRBD2. The CDR3 is made up of 16 amino acids. Per the germline V gene, CDR1 is MNHEY and CDR2 is SMNVEV (reference sequence). Trimming at V came to 2 bases and at J to 1 base, leaving 7 bases not matched to a gene. The CDR3 sequence is CASSLRGSWFQETQYF. For the CDR3, the DNA is TGTGCCAGCAGTTTACGCGGGAGTTGGTTCCAAGAGACCCAGTACTTC.

This sequence joins TRBV20-1 and TRBJ1-5, with D unresolved. There are 14 residues in the CDR3. CDR1 DFQATT and CDR2 SNEGSKA come from the germline V gene (reference sequence). The CDR3 sequence: CSVQSSGSNQPQHF. The CDR3 coding sequence is TGCAGCGTCCAATCTTCTGGGAGCAATCAGCCCCAGCATTTT.

The J gene is TRBJ1-2, the V gene TRBV19; D unclear. This CDR3 is 15 amino acids long. The V gene lost 5 bases and the J gene lost 4 bases, with 17 bases spanning the gap. Germline CDR1 and CDR2: LNHDA and SQIVND (reference sequence). CDR3 sequence (DNA): TGTGCCAGTAGTCCCACCCCGGACTCCAGCTATGGCTACACCTTC. Its translation is CASSPTPDSSYGYTF.

This clonotype has ten or more counts. This sequence joins TRBV6-2 or TRBV6-3 and TRBJ1-2; D not certain. Per germline, CDR1 MNHEY and CDR2 SVGEGT. This CDR3 is built from 15 residues. Trimming took off 4 bases at V and 5 bases at J, with 17 bases between the two ends. CDR3 region: CASSFSGRGAYGYTF. The CDR3 coding sequence is TGTGCCAGCAGTTTCTCCGGCCGCGGAGCGTATGGCTACACCTTC.

This chain links TRBV2 with TRBJ2-3; no clear D gene. Germline assignment: CDR1 SNHLY and CDR2 FYNNEI. V was cut by 8 bases and J by 2 bases, with 14 bases left in between. The CDR3 spans 14 residues. CDR3 nucleotides: TGTGCCAGCGGGGATGACTGGTTCACAGATACGCAGTATTTT. Translating gives CASGDDWFTDTQYF.

The chain employs TRBV6-1 and TRBJ2-2; 8 bases are a match to TRBD2. CDR1 and CDR2 from the germline V gene are MNHNS and SASEGT. V trimming: 7 bases; J trimming: 5 bases; junction bases outside the gene matches: 12. The CDR3 has 16 residues. In DNA form, the CDR3 reads TGTGCCAGCATGCCGGGAGCGGGAGTTTATACCGGGGAGCTGTTTTTT. The encoded protein is CASMPGAGVYTGELFF.

This clonotype has more than one count but fewer than ten. The chain uses TRBV13 and TRBJ2-1, with 9 bases fitting TRBD1. CDR3 size: 18 residues. Germline lookup yields CDR1 PRHDT and CDR2 FYEKMQ (reference sequence). The trim removed 4 bases at V and 8 bases at J, leaving 18 bases unmatched. The chain's CDR3 is CASSSQETPGTGKDEQFF. For the CDR3, the DNA is TGTGCCAGCAGCTCCCAAGAGACTCCCGGGACAGGGAAAGATGAGCAGTTCTTC.

This clonotype was recorded at least ten times. DNA of the CDR3: TGTGCCAGCAGCCTGACACAGAACCAAGAGACCCAGTACTTC. Its translation: CASSLTQNQETQYF. The V call is TRBV28, the J call TRBJ2-5; D is unresolved. Germline values: CDR1 MDHEN, CDR2 SYDVKM. This CDR3 spans 14 amino acids. Trimming removed 6 bases from V and 0 bases from J, with 11 bases in between.

Concerning this clonotype: This may stem from a read error, because a much larger clone lies one nucleotide away. This chain links TRBV6-2 or TRBV6-3 with TRBJ2-1, with 10 bases lining up with TRBD2. The length of the CDR3 is 16 residues. V lost 5 bases to trimming and J lost 4 bases; unmatched junction nucleotides: 8. The germline V gene has CDR1 MNHEY and CDR2 SVGEGT. CDR3 sequence (DNA): TGTGCCAGCAGTCACACCGAGACTAGCGGGTACAATGAGCAGTTCTTC. Its translation: CASSHTETSGYNEQFF.

This clonotype occurred many times. The rearrangement joins TRBV20-1 to TRBJ2-1; D is possibly TRBD2 (6 bases). Trimming left V 5 bases short and J 6 bases short, with 14 bases between. The length of the CDR3 is 13 residues. The V gene's germline CDR1 is DFQATT and CDR2 SNEGSKA (reference sequence). The CDR3 sequence: CSAGGGSGNEQFF. The CDR3 DNA reads as TGCAGTGCTGGTGGTGGTAGCGGCAATGAGCAGTTCTTC.